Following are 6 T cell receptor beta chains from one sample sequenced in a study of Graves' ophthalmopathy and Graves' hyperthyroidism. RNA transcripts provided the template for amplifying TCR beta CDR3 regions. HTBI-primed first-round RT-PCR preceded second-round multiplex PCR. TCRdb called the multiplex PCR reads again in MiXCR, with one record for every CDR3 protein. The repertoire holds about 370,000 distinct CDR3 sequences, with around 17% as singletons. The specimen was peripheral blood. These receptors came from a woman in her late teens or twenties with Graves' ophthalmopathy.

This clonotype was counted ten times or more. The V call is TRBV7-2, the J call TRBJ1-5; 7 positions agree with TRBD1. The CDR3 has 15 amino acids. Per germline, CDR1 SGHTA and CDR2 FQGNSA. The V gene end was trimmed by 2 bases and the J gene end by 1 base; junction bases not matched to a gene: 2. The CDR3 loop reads CASSLRGQSNQPQHF. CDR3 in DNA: TGTGCCAGCAGCTTAAGGGGACAGAGCAATCAGCCCCAGCATTTT.

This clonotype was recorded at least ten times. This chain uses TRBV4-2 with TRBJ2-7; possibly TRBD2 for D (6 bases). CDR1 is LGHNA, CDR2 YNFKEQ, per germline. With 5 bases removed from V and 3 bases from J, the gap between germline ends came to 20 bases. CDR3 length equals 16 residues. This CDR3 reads CASSAFSGTYFYEQYF. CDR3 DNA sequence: TGTGCCAGCAGCGCGTTCTCCGGGACTTACTTCTACGAGCAGTACTTC.

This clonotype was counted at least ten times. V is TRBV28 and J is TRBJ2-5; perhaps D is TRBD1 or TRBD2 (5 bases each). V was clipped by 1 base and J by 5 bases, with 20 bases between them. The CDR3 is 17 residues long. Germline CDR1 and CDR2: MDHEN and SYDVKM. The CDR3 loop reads CASSLSHPGPSEETQYF. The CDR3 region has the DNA TGTGCCAGCAGTTTATCTCACCCGGGACCGAGCGAGGAGACCCAGTACTTC.

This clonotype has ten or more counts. The CDR3 nucleotides read TGTGCCAGCAGTGACTCGACTAGCGGGGCCGGGGAGCTGTTTTTT. Translated, it gives CASSDSTSGAGELFF. V gene TRBV6-4 combines with J gene TRBJ2-2; 11 bases align to TRBD2. J gave up 6 bases and V 0 bases, and 0 bases lay outside the gene matches. CDR1 and CDR2 from the germline V gene are MRHNA and SNTAGT. This CDR3 contains 15 residues.

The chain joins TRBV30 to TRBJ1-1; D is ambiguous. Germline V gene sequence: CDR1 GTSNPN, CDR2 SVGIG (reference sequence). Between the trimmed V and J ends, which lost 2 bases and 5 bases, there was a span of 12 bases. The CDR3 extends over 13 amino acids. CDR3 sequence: CAWSLKRGTEAFF. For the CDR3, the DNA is TGTGCCTGGAGTCTAAAGAGAGGGACTGAAGCTTTCTTT.

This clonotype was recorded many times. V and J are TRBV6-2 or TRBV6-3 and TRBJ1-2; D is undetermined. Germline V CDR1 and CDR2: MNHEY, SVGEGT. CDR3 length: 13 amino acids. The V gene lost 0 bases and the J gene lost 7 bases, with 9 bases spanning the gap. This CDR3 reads CASSYSGSLGYTF. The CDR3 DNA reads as TGTGCCAGCAGTTACTCCGGGTCGCTTGGCTACACCTTC.